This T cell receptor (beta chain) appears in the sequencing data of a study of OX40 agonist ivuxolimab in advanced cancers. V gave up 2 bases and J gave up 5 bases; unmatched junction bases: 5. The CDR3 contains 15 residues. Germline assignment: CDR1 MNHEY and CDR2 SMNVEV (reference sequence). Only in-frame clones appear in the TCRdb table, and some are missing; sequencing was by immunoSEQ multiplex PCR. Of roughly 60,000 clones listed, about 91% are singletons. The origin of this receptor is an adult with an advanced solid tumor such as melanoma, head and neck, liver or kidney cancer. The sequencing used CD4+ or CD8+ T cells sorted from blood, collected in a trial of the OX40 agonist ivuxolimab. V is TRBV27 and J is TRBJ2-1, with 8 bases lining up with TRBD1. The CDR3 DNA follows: TGTGCCAGCAGTTTAATGACAGGGGTGGACAATGAGCAGTTCTTC. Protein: CASSLMTGVDNEQFF.